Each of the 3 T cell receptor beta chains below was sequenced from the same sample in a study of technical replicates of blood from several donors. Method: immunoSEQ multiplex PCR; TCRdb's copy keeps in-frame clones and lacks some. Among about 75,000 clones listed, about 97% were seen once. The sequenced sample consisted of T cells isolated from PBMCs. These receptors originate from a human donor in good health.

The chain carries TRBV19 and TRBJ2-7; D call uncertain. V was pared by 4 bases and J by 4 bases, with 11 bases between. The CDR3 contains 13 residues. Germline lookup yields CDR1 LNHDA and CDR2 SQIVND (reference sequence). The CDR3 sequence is CASSNGVVYEQYF. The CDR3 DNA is TGTGCCAGTAGTAACGGTGTGGTATACGAGCAGTACTTC.

The CDR3 region is CASRGAAGSTDTQYF. As DNA, the CDR3 is TGTGCCAGCAGGGGGGCAGCGGGAAGCACAGATACGCAGTATTTT. The chain links TRBV6-6 to TRBJ2-3; perhaps TRBD2 as D (7 bases). V dropped 6 bases and J dropped 0 bases, with 13 bases sitting between them. This CDR3 is 15 amino acids long. Germline assignment: CDR1 MNHNY and CDR2 SVGAGI (reference sequence).

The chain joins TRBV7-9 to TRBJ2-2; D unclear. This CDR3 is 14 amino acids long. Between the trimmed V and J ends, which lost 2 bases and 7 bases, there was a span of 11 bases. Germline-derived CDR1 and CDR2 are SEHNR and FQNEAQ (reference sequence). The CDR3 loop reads CASSLNTTHGELFF. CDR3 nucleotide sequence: TGTGCCAGCAGCTTAAACACAACCCACGGGGAGCTGTTTTTT. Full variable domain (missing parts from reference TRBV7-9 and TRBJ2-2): DTGVSQNPRHKITKRGQNVTFRCDPISEHNRLYWYRQTLGQGPEFLTYFQNEAQLEKSRLLSDRFSAERPKGSFSTLEIQRTEQGDSAMYLCASSLNTTHGELFFGEGSRLTVL.